In this sample, the clone carrying this TCR beta chain turned up many times. Antigen specificity is unknown. Each CDR3 protein is one row after TCRdb ran MiXCR on the reads. The sample lists 100,000 to 150,000 distinct CDR3 sequences; approximately 9.2% were seen once. These data belong to a study of T cell repertoires in cytomegalovirus infection. The wider study: Shared public TCR beta signatures pointed to both CMV infection and a matching HLA type.

The germline V gene has CDR1 SGHTA and CDR2 FQGNSA. After removal of 3 bases from V and 10 bases from J, the junction contained 6 bases not matched to a gene. The CDR3 is made up of 15 amino acids. The study's findings and limits: Identification of carriers of CMV plus the relevant HLA was achieved through cumulative public TCR beta family frequency. There were HLA-C-restricted CMV-specific TCR beta clonotypes dominating the ex vivo response.

Specimen: PBMCs. This TCR derives from a human donor in good health (CMV status not recorded). Some clones in this sample may be carry-over from other donors' samples. The chain has TRBV7-2 and TRBJ1-6; 10 positions agree with TRBD1. The CDR3 coding sequence is TGTGCCAGCAGCTTGGGGACAGGGGATGTATCACCCCTCCACTTT. This gives the protein CASSLGTGDVSPLHF.